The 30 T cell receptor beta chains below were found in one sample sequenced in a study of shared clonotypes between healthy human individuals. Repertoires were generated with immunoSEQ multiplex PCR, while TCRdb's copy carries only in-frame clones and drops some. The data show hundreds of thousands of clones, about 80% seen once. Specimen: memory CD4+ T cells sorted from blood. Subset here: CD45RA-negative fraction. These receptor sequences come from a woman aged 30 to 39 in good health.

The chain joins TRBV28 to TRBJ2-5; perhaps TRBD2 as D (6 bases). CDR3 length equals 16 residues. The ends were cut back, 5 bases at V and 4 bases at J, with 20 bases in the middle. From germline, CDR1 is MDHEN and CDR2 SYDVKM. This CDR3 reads CASSPSQGGKRETQYF. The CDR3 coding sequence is TGTGCCAGCAGTCCATCCCAGGGAGGTAAAAGAGAGACCCAGTACTTC.

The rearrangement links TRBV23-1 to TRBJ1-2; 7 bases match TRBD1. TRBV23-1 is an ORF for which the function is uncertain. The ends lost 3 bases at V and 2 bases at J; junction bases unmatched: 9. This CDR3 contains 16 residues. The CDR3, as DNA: TGCGCCAGCAGTCATCCGGGACAGACATCAAACTATGGCTACACCTTC. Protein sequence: CASSHPGQTSNYGYTF.

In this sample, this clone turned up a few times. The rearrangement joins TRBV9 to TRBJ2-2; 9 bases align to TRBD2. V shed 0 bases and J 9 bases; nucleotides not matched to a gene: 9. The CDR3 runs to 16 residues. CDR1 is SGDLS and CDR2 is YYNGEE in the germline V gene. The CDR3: CASSVAGAGGHRELFF. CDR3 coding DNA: TGTGCCAGCAGCGTAGCTGGGGCGGGAGGGCACCGGGAGCTGTTTTTT.

CDR3: CASSLASPSTDTQYF. The DNA for the CDR3 is TGCGCCAGCAGCTTGGCTTCCCCTAGCACAGATACGCAGTATTTT. The chain couples TRBV5-1 to TRBJ2-3; D is unclear. Germline CDR1 is SGHRS and CDR2 is YFSETQ. The CDR3 has 15 amino acids. Trimming took 0 bases from V and 0 from J, leaving 8 bases between them.

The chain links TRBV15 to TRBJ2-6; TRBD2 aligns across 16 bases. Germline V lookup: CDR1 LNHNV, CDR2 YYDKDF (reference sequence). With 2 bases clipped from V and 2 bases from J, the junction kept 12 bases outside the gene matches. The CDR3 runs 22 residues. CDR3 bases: TGTGCCACCAGCAGAAAAAAGACGGGACTAGCGGGAGGGCCCCCTGGGGCCAACGTCCTGACTTTC. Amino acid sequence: CATSRKKTGLAGGPPGANVLTF.

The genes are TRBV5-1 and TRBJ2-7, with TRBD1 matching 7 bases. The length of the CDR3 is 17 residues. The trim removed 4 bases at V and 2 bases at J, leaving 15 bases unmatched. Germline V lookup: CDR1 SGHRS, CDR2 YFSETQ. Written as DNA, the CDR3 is TGCGCCAGCAGCCGAACAGTGACAGGGAAGGACACCTACGAGCAGTACTTC. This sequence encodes CASSRTVTGKDTYEQYF. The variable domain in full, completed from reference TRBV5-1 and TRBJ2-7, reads KAGVTQTPRYLIKTRGQQVTLSCSPISGHRSVSWYQQTPGQGLQFLFEYFSETQRNKGNFPGRFSGRQFSNSRSEMNVSTLELGDSALYLCASSRTVTGKDTYEQYFGPGTRLTVT.

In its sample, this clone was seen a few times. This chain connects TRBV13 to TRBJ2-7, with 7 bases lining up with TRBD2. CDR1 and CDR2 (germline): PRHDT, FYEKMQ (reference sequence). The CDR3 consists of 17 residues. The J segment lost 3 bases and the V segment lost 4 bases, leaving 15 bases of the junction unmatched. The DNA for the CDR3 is TGTGCCAGCAGCTGGAGGGGTTCGAGCCCGGGAGGCTACGAGCAGTACTTC. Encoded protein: CASSWRGSSPGGYEQYF.

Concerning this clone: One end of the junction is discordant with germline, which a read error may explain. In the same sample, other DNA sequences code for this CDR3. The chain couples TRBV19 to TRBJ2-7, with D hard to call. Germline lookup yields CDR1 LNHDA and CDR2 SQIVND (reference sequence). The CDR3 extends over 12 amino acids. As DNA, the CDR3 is TGTGCCAGTAGTACTTCTGACCACGAGCAGTATTTC. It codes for CASSTSDHEQYF.

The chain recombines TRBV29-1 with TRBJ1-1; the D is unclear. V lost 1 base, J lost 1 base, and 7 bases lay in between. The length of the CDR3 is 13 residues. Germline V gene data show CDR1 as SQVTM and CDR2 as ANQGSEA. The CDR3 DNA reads TGCAGCGTTGAAGTACTCCAGAACACTGAAGCTTTCTTT. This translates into CSVEVLQNTEAFF.

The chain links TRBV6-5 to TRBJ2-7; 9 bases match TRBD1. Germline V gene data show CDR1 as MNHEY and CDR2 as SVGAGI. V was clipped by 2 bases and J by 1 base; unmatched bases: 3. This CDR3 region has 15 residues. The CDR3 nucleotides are TGTGCCAGCAGTTACATCGGGACAGGGTCCTACGAGCAGTACTTC. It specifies CASSYIGTGSYEQYF.

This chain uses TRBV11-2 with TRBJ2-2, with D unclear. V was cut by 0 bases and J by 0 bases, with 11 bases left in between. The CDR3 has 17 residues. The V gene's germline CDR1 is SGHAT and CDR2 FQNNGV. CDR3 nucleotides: TGTGCCAGCAGCTTAGATTGGTGGGGAACGAACACCGGGGAGCTGTTTTTT. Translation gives CASSLDWWGTNTGELFF.

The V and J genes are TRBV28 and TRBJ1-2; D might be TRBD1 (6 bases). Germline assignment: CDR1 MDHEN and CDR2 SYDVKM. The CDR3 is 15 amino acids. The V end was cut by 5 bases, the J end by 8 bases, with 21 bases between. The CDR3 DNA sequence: TGTGCCAGCAGTCCGCATTCCGGGACATCGGGCGGCTACACCTTC. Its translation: CASSPHSGTSGGYTF.

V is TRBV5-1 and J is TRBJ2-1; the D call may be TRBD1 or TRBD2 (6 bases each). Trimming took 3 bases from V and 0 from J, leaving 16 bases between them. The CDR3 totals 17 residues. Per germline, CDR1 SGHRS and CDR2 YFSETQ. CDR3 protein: CASSSSFGGPSYNEQFF. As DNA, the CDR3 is TGCGCCAGCAGCTCGTCCTTTGGGGGGCCCTCCTACAATGAGCAGTTCTTC.

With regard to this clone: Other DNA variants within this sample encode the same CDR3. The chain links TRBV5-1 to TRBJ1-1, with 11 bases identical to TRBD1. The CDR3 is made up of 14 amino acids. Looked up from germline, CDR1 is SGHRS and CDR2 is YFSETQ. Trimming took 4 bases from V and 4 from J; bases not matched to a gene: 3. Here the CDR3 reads CASSPGTGGTEAFF. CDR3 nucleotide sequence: TGCGCCAGCAGCCCGGGGACAGGGGGCACTGAAGCTTTCTTT.

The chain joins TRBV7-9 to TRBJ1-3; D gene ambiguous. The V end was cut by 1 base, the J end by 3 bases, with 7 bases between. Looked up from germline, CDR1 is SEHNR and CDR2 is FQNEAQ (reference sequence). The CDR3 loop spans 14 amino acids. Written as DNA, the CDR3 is TGTGCCAGCAGCTTAGGGGGAGGTGGAAACACCATATATTTT. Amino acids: CASSLGGGGNTIYF. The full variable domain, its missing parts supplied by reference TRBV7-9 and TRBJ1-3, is DTGVSQNPRHKITKRGQNVTFRCDPISEHNRLYWYRQTLGQGPEFLTYFQNEAQLEKSRLLSDRFSAERPKGSFSTLEIQRTEQGDSAMYLCASSLGGGGNTIYFGEGSWLTVV.

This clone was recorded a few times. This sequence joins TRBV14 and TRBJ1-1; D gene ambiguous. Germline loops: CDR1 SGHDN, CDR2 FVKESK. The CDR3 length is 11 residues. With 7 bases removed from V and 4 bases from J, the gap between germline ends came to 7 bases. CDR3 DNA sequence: TGTGCCAGCAAGTTGGTCACTGAAGCTTTCTTT. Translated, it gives CASKLVTEAFF.

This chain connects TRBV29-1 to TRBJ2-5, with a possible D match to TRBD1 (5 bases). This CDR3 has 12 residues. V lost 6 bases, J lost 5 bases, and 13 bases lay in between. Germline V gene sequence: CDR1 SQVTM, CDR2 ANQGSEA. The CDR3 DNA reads TGCAGCGTAACCCCCCCAGGGGAGACCCAGTACTTC. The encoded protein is CSVTPPGETQYF.

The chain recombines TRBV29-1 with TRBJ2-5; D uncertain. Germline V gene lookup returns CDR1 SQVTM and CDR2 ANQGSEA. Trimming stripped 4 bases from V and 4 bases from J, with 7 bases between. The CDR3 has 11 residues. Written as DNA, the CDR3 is TGCAGCGTTGCCAGAACAGAGACCCAGTACTTC. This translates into CSVARTETQYF. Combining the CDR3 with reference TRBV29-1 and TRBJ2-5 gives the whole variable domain SAVISQKPSRDICQRGTSLTIQCQVDSQVTMMFWYRQQPGQSLTLIATANQGSEATYESGFVIDKFPISRPNLTFSTLTVSNMSPEDSSIYLCSVARTETQYFGPGTRLLVL.

CDR3 sequence: CASSQEGASGNNEQFF. The CDR3 DNA follows: TGCGCCAGCAGCCAAGAAGGGGCTAGCGGGAATAATGAGCAGTTCTTC. This chain links TRBV4-1 with TRBJ2-1; 9 nucleotides agree with TRBD2. The germline CDR1 and CDR2 sequences are MGHRA and YSYEKL. V trimming: 0 bases; J trimming: 7 bases; junction bases outside the gene matches: 7. This CDR3 contains 16 residues.

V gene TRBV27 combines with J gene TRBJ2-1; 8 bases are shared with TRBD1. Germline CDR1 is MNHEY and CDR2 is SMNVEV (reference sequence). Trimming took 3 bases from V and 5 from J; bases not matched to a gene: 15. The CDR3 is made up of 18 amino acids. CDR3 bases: TGTGCCAGCAGTTTCCACAGTGGGGCAGGGGGCCTTCACAATGAGCAGTTCTTC. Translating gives CASSFHSGAGGLHNEQFF.

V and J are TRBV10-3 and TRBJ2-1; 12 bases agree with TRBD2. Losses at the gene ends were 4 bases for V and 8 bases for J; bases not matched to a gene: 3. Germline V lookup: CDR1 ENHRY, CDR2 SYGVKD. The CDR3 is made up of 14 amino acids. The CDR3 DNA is TGTGCCATCAGTGGGACTAGCGGGATCGATGAGCAGTTCTTC. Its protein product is CAISGTSGIDEQFF.

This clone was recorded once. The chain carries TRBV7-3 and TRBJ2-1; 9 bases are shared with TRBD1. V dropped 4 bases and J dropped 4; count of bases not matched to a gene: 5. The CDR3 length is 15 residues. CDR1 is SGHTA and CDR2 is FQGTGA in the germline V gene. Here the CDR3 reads CASSSDRGLYNEQFF. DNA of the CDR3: TGTGCCAGCAGCTCGGACAGGGGTCTTTACAATGAGCAGTTCTTC.

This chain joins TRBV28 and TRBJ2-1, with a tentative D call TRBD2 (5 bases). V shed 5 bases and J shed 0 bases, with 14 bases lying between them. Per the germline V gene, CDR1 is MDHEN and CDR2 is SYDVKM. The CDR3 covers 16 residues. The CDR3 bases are TGTGCCAGCAGTGGTATAGCGAGAAGCTCCTACAATGAGCAGTTCTTC. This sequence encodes CASSGIARSSYNEQFF.

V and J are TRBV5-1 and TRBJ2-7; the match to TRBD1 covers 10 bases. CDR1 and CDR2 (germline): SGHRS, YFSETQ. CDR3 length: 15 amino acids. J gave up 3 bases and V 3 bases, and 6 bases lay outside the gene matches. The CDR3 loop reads CASSSRTGGIYEQYF. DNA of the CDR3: TGCGCCAGCAGCTCGCGGACAGGGGGGATCTACGAGCAGTACTTC.

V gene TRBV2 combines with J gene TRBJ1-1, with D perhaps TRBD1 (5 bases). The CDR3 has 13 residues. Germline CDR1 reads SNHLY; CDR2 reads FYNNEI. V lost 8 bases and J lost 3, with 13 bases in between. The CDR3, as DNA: TGTGCCAGCGGGCGGGACGGTTACACTGAAGCTTTCTTT. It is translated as CASGRDGYTEAFF.

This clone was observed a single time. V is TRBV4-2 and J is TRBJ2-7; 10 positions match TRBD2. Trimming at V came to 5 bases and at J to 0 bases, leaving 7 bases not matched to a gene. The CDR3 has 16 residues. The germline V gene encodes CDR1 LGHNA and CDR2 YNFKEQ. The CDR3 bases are TGTGCCAGCAGCTACGGACTAGCGGATAACTCCTACGAGCAGTACTTC. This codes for CASSYGLADNSYEQYF.

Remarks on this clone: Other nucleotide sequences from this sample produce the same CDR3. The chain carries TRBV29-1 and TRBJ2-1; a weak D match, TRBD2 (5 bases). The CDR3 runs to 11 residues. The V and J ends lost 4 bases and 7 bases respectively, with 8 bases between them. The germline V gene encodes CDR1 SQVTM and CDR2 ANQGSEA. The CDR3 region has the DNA TGCAGCGTTGCCCCGGGGAATGAGCAGTTCTTC. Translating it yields CSVAPGNEQFF.

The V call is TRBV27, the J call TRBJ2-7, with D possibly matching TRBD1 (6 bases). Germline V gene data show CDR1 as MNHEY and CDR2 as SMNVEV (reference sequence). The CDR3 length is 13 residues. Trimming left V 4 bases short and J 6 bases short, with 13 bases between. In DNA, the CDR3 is TGTGCCAGCAGTTCAAGACAGGTCCCCGAGCAGTACTTC. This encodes CASSSRQVPEQYF.

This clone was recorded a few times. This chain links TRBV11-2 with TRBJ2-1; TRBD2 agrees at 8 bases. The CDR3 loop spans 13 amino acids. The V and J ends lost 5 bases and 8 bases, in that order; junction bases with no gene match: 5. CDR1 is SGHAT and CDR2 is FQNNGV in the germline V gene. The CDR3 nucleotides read TGTGCCAGCAGCCCGACGGGGGGGTATGAGCAGTTCTTC. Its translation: CASSPTGGYEQFF.

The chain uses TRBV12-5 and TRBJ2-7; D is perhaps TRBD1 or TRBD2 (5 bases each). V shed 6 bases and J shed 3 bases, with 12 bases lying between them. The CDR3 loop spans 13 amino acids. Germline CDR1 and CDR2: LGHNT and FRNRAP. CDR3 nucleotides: TGTGCTAGTGGACCTCCAGGGAGCTACGAGCAGTACTTC. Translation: CASGPPGSYEQYF.